This record covers a single TCR beta chain. Antigen specificity is unknown. When the RNA was reverse transcribed, random hexamers were used with an input of about 0.5 to 1 ug. The method of amplification for TCR beta CDR3 was immunoSEQ multiplex PCR, covering 54 Vbeta and 13 Jbeta. TCRdb ran MiXCR on the immunoSEQ multiplex PCR reads and lists one entry per CDR3 protein. The table has under 200,000 distinct CDR3 sequences, about 96% seen once. The data stem from a study of CD8 T cells in Susac syndrome. The study, taken as a whole, reports: Clonal expansion was absent from the CD4+ T cell repertoires in Susac syndrome.

Under recently defined diagnostic criteria, the patients with Susac syndrome qualified as having definite or probable disease. Germline lookup yields CDR1 GTSNPN and CDR2 SVGIG (reference sequence). This CDR3 is 12 amino acids long. V was pared by 1 base and J by 13 bases, with 8 bases of the junction left unmatched. The source material was CD4+ T cells from PBMCs. This TCR was recovered from a human donor with Susac syndrome. This sequence joins TRBV30 and TRBJ2-3; 7 bases align to TRBD2. The CDR3 here is CAWSAASGLEYF. In nucleotides, the CDR3 is TGTGCCTGGAGTGCAGCTAGCGGTTTGGAGTATTTT. The entire variable domain, with the rest obtained from reference TRBV30 and TRBJ2-3, is as follows: SQTIHQWPATLVQPVGSPLSLECTVEGTSNPNLYWYRQAAGRGLQLLFYSVGIGQISSEVPQNLSASRPQDRQFILSSKKLLLSDSGFYLCAWSAASGLEYFGPGTRLTVL.